The rows below give T cell receptor beta chains drawn from one sample of a study of identical twins. TCRdb reanalysed the 5' RACE reads using MiXCR and keeps one entry per CDR3 protein. The repertoire includes some 790,000 distinct CDR3 sequences, over 15% of them detected once, and approximately 14% sits in the top ten. This sample also appeared in a second study, on T cells expressing NK-cell markers.

Material: PBMCs. These receptors all stem from a woman aged 18-29 years in good health. Each CDR3 is given with its conserved first and last residue. The order of the fields is J gene, V gene, clone size, D gene, CDR3 protein, CDR3 DNA. D genes are given only for firm matches. Size values are once, few and many counts, or a class for expanded clones, and some rows have none.

>TRBJ2-1|TRBV27|.|TRBD2
CASRFVGGKTGREYNEQFF
TGTGCCAGCAGATTCGTGGGGGGGAAAACAGGCCGAGAGTACAATGAGCAGTTCTTC
>TRBJ2-1|TRBV5-1|few|TRBD1
CASRPGTGANNEQFF
TGCGCCAGCAGGCCCGGGACAGGGGCAAACAATGAGCAGTTCTTC
>TRBJ2-5|TRBV12-3/TRBV12-4|few|.
CASSDDSWETQYF
TGTGCCAGCAGTGACGACTCGTGGGAGACCCAGTACTTC
>TRBJ1-5|TRBV12-3/TRBV12-4|.|.
CASSRDGNQPQHF
TGTGCCAGCAGTCGGGACGGTAATCAGCCCCAGCATTTT
>TRBJ2-1|TRBV5-6|.|TRBD1
CASRPGQYSYNEQFF
TGTGCCAGCAGACCGGGACAGTACTCCTACAATGAGCAGTTCTTC
>TRBJ2-2|TRBV7-9|once|TRBD2
CASSLPRLAATGELFF
TGTGCCAGCAGCCTGCCCAGACTAGCAGCCACCGGGGAGCTGTTTTTT
>TRBJ2-3|TRBV12-3/TRBV12-4|.|TRBD2
CASRKTSGGALDTQYF
TGTGCCAGCAGAAAGACTAGCGGGGGGGCCTTAGATACGCAGTATTTT
>TRBJ1-1|TRBV7-9|.|.
CAGGGPLGAFF
TGTGCCGGCGGCGGCCCCCTTGGGGCTTTCTTT
>TRBJ1-2|TRBV5-5|few|TRBD1
CASTLSQGQGSGYTF
TGTGCCAGCACCTTATCACAAGGACAGGGCTCTGGCTACACCTTC
>TRBJ1-3|TRBV12-3/TRBV12-4|many|.
CASSLRRRDNTIYF
TGTGCCAGCAGTTTACGACGGCGAGATAACACCATATATTTT
>TRBJ2-2|TRBV12-3/TRBV12-4|.|TRBD1
CASSFYRGGPGELFF
TGTGCCAGCAGTTTTTACAGGGGTGGGCCCGGGGAGCTGTTTTTT
>TRBJ2-3|TRBV20-1|.|TRBD1
CSAYFDRGVGTDTQYF
TGCAGTGCTTACTTCGACAGGGGAGTGGGCACAGATACGCAGTATTTT
>TRBJ2-6|TRBV7-9|.|.
CASPYPGLGANVLTF
TGTGCCAGCCCCTACCCGGGGTTAGGGGCCAACGTCCTGACTTTC
>TRBJ2-5|TRBV12-3/TRBV12-4|few|TRBD2
CASSLSPAGSSQTQYF
TGTGCCAGCAGCTTATCCCCAGCGGGGTCGAGTCAGACCCAGTACTTC
>TRBJ1-6|TRBV6-5|few|.
CASSYGAHLGSPLHF
TGTGCCAGCAGTTACGGAGCTCACCTCGGTTCACCCCTCCACTTT
>TRBJ2-7|TRBV7-2|few|TRBD2
CASSLGTSSIPYEQYF
TGTGCCAGCAGCTTGGGGACTAGCTCAATCCCCTACGAGCAGTACTTC
>TRBJ2-3|TRBV12-5|few|.
CASGWDITDTQYF
TGTGCTAGTGGTTGGGACATCACAGATACGCAGTATTTT
>TRBJ1-2|TRBV12-3/TRBV12-4|many|.
CASSWEVDYGYTF
TGTGCCAGCAGTTGGGAGGTTGACTATGGCTACACCTTC
>TRBJ2-7|TRBV12-3/TRBV12-4|few|TRBD1
CASSSRQGPYGEQYF
TGTGCCAGCAGTTCTCGACAGGGACCCTACGGAGAGCAGTACTTC
>TRBJ2-1|TRBV6-2/TRBV6-3|few|.
CASSRTRTARGGNEQFF
TGTGCCAGCAGTCGAACCCGGACAGCTAGAGGTGGCAATGAGCAGTTCTTC
>TRBJ2-1|TRBV7-3|.|TRBD2
CASSSGGTSRNEQFF
TGTGCCAGCAGCTCCGGCGGGACTAGCCGCAATGAGCAGTTCTTC
>TRBJ2-5|TRBV6-1|many|TRBD2
CASSNSGGRKETQYF
TGTGCCAGCAGCAACAGCGGGGGGAGGAAGGAGACCCAGTACTTC
>TRBJ2-2|TRBV7-9|.|.
CASSLQQVGTGELFF
TGTGCCAGCAGCTTACAGCAGGTTGGCACCGGGGAGCTGTTTTTT
>TRBJ2-7|TRBV15|.|.
CATSRDLTLFYEQYF
TGTGCCACCAGCAGAGACCTGACCTTGTTTTACGAGCAGTACTTC
>TRBJ2-7|TRBV2|.|TRBD1
CASSEYRGPLNEQYF
TGTGCCAGCAGTGAATACAGGGGGCCGCTCAACGAGCAGTACTTC
>TRBJ2-3|TRBV9|.|.
CASSDQGSTDTQYF
TGTGCCAGCAGCGACCAGGGGAGCACAGATACGCAGTATTTT
>TRBJ2-1|TRBV20-1|few|.
CSARTLRDNEQFF
TGCAGTGCCCGGACCTTAAGGGATAATGAGCAGTTCTTC
>TRBJ2-1|TRBV7-9|.|.
CASSLEGAKGDEQFF
TGTGCCAGCAGCCTGGAGGGGGCCAAAGGGGATGAGCAGTTCTTC
>TRBJ1-1|TRBV28|.|TRBD1
CASSLGQAGTEAFF
TGTGCCAGCAGTTTGGGACAGGCGGGCACTGAAGCTTTCTTT
>TRBJ2-1|TRBV7-2|few|.
CASSLGLLSYNEQFF
TGTGCCAGCAGCTTAGGGCTACTGTCCTACAATGAGCAGTTCTTC
>TRBJ1-2|TRBV6-1|.|.
CASRRKGLSGYTF
TGTGCCAGCAGACGGAAGGGCTTATCTGGCTACACCTTC
>TRBJ2-1|TRBV10-2|few|.
CASTRTEVNEQFF
TGCGCCAGCACGCGGACAGAGGTCAATGAGCAGTTCTTC
>TRBJ2-1|TRBV29-1|few|.
CSVEAQRQGLQFF
TGCAGCGTTGAAGCCCAGAGGCAGGGTTTGCAGTTCTTC
>TRBJ1-1|TRBV20-1|few|.
CSAGAPGTEAFF
TGCAGTGCTGGTGCGCCCGGGACCGAAGCTTTCTTT
>TRBJ2-1|TRBV5-1|.|TRBD1
CASSSWTGHTYNEQFF
TGCGCCAGCAGCTCCTGGACAGGGCACACCTACAATGAGCAGTTCTTC
>TRBJ1-2|TRBV12-3/TRBV12-4|few|.
CASRRGRIPPGYTF
TGTGCCAGCAGGCGCGGCCGAATTCCCCCCGGCTACACCTTC